These 20 T cell receptor beta chains came from one sample sequenced in a study of blood T cell repertoires in COVID-19. The data were produced by immunoSEQ multiplex PCR, yet TCRdb's version contains in-frame clones alone and is incomplete. The sample includes around 260,000 clones, approximately 92% of them seen just once. Sequencing was done on a sample of PBMCs or T cells enriched from blood (not recorded which). All receptors come from a woman aged 25 to 45 who had recovered from COVID-19.

The V and J genes are TRBV3-1 (or the pseudogene TRBV3-2) and TRBJ2-2; 10 nucleotides line up with TRBD2. CDR3 size: 17 residues. CDR1 is LGHDT and CDR2 is YNNKEL in the germline V gene (reference sequence). V was clipped by 5 bases and J by 0 bases; unmatched bases: 6. In nucleotides, the CDR3 is TGTGCCAGCAGCGCGCGGACTAGCGGAACGAACACCGGGGAGCTGTTTTTT. Its translation: CASSARTSGTNTGELFF.

The chain carries TRBV24-1 and TRBJ2-1; the D gene is possibly TRBD2 (6 bases). There are 18 residues in the CDR3. With 3 bases removed from V and 5 bases from J, the gap between germline ends came to 22 bases. CDR1 and CDR2 (germline): KGHDR, SFDVKD. This chain's CDR3 is CATSDTVPDRGINNEQFF. DNA of the CDR3: TGTGCCACCAGTGATACCGTCCCCGACCGGGGGATAAACAATGAGCAGTTCTTC.

The rearrangement joins TRBV6-5 to TRBJ2-2; D perhaps matches TRBD1 (5 bases). Trimming shortened V by 2 bases and J by 5 bases, and 12 bases separated the two germline ends. CDR1 is MNHEY, CDR2 SVGAGI, per germline. The CDR3 totals 15 residues. CDR3 sequence: CASSYTPRATGELFF. Written as DNA, the CDR3 is TGTGCCAGCAGTTACACCCCCAGGGCGACCGGGGAGCTGTTTTTT.

This clone was recorded once. V and J are TRBV7-9 and TRBJ2-1, with D possibly being TRBD2 (6 bases). V gave up 4 bases and J gave up 2 bases, with 15 bases separating them. Germline-derived CDR1 and CDR2 are SEHNR and FQNEAQ (reference sequence). The length of the CDR3 is 16 residues. The CDR3 protein is CASSSFRELTYNEQFF. As DNA, the CDR3 is TGTGCCAGCAGCTCATTCCGGGAGTTGACCTACAATGAGCAGTTCTTC. Full variable domain (missing parts from reference TRBV7-9 and TRBJ2-1): DTGVSQNPRHKITKRGQNVTFRCDPISEHNRLYWYRQTLGQGPEFLTYFQNEAQLEKSRLLSDRFSAERPKGSFSTLEIQRTEQGDSAMYLCASSSFRELTYNEQFFGPGTRLTVL.

In its sample, this clone was seen a few times. The chain links TRBV5-1 to TRBJ1-2, with 7 bases that match TRBD1. The J segment lost 6 bases and the V segment lost 3 bases, leaving 8 bases of the junction unmatched. Germline CDR1 and CDR2: SGHRS and YFSETQ. The CDR3 has 14 amino acids. For the CDR3, the DNA is TGCGCCAGCAGCTCCGACAGGGAGTCCCATGGCTACACCTTC. Translation gives CASSSDRESHGYTF.

In its sample, this clone was seen a few times. This chain links TRBV28 with TRBJ2-7; D possibly corresponds to TRBD2 (5 bases). The CDR3 loop spans 17 amino acids. V lost 5 bases to trimming and J lost 1 base, with 21 bases between them. Germline CDR1 MDHEN, CDR2 SYDVKM. DNA for the CDR3: TGTGCCAGCAGTAGCCTGACATGGAGCGGTCGATCCTACGAGCAGTACTTC. Translated: CASSSLTWSGRSYEQYF.

The rearrangement uses TRBV21-1 and TRBJ2-7; the listed D gene, TRBD2, was not tested against the DNA. TRBV21-1 is a documented pseudogene. The CDR3 length is 16 residues. The CDR3 reads CASSKGIGGRIYEQYF. CDR3 bases: TGTGCCAGCAGCAAAGGGATCGGCGGGAGGATCTACGAGCAGTACTTC.

This chain joins TRBV19 and TRBJ1-4; D might be TRBD1 (6 bases). V dropped 4 bases and J dropped 7 bases, with 16 bases sitting between them. Germline V gene lookup returns CDR1 LNHDA and CDR2 SQIVND (reference sequence). The CDR3 spans 15 residues. The CDR3 coding sequence is TGTGCCAGTAGTACAGGGGCGGCTGGGTTTGAAAAACTGTTTTTT. Its protein is CASSTGAAGFEKLFF.

The rearrangement uses TRBV18 and TRBJ1-4; D is perhaps TRBD1 (5 bases). From germline, CDR1 is KGHSH and CDR2 LQKENI. V was pared by 2 bases and J by 5 bases, with 12 bases between. This CDR3 has 15 amino acids. The CDR3 is CASSPLGEGNEKLFF. As DNA, the CDR3 is TGTGCCAGCTCACCATTAGGGGAAGGGAATGAAAAACTGTTTTTT.

This rearrangement joins TRBV5-1 to TRBJ2-3; 13 nucleotides align to TRBD2. The trim removed 4 bases at V and 3 bases at J, leaving 5 bases unmatched. Germline loops: CDR1 SGHRS, CDR2 YFSETQ. The CDR3 totals 16 residues. CDR3 in amino acids: CASSPGLAGMTDTQYF. CDR3 DNA sequence: TGCGCCAGCAGCCCGGGACTAGCGGGAATGACAGATACGCAGTATTTT.

J is TRBJ2-7 and V is TRBV9, with 8 bases fitting TRBD1. Looked up from germline, CDR1 is SGDLS and CDR2 is YYNGEE. After removal of 3 bases from V and 0 bases from J, the junction contained 2 bases not matched to a gene. CDR3 size: 14 residues. The CDR3 loop is CASSAGQASYEQYF. In DNA, the CDR3 is TGTGCCAGCAGCGCGGGACAGGCCTCCTACGAGCAGTACTTC.

The genes are TRBV30 and TRBJ1-3; 11 bases align to TRBD1. From germline, CDR1 is GTSNPN and CDR2 SVGIG (reference sequence). The trim removed 5 bases at V and 2 bases at J, leaving 2 bases unmatched. CDR3 size: 14 residues. The DNA for the CDR3 is TGTGCCTGGCGGGGACAGGGGGCTGGAAACACCATATATTTT. This codes for CAWRGQGAGNTIYF.

Only a few counts were recorded for this clone. This chain links TRBV4-3 with TRBJ2-2; D gene uncertain. The V and J ends lost 0 bases and 7 bases respectively, with 12 bases between them. Germline CDR1 LGHNA, CDR2 YSLEER. The CDR3 is 15 amino acids. The CDR3 bases are TGCGCCAGCAGCCAAGACGGTGCGTTTAGCGGGGAGCTGTTTTTT. It encodes CASSQDGAFSGELFF.

This sequence joins TRBV5-4 and TRBJ1-2; D is unresolved. This CDR3 is built from 15 residues. V lost 0 bases and J 2 bases, leaving 11 bases between the germline ends. Germline V gene lookup returns CDR1 SGHNT and CDR2 YYREEE (reference sequence). The CDR3: CASSLAWEGNYGYTF. Written as DNA, the CDR3 is TGTGCCAGCAGCTTGGCGTGGGAGGGCAACTATGGCTACACCTTC.

CDR3 loop: CASSLVAGPYEQYF. The CDR3 coding sequence is TGTGCCAGCAGCTTAGTTGCAGGGCCATACGAGCAGTACTTC. The chain joins TRBV11-2 to TRBJ2-7; D perhaps matches TRBD1 (5 bases). The germline CDR1 and CDR2 sequences are SGHAT and FQNNGV. V was cut by 1 base and J by 4 bases, with 11 bases left in between. The CDR3 sequence is 14 residues long.

The chain recombines TRBV18 with TRBJ1-1; TRBD1 agrees at 10 bases. The V gene end was trimmed by 0 bases and the J gene end by 11 bases; junction bases not matched to a gene: 3. Per germline, CDR1 KGHSH and CDR2 LQKENI. The CDR3 is made up of 13 amino acids. The CDR3 is CASSPPGQGKAFF. CDR3 nucleotides: TGTGCCAGCTCACCACCGGGACAGGGGAAGGCTTTCTTT.

The V and J genes are TRBV7-2 and TRBJ2-3; 8 positions agree with TRBD1. CDR1 is SGHTA, CDR2 FQGNSA, per germline. The CDR3 totals 15 residues. Trimming cost V 1 base and J 4 bases; bases outside gene matches: 4. The chain's CDR3 is CASSLVTGEADTQYF. The CDR3 region has the DNA TGTGCCAGCAGCTTAGTGACAGGGGAGGCAGATACGCAGTATTTT. Variable domain in full (rest from reference TRBV7-2 and TRBJ2-3): GAGVSQSPSNKVTEKGKDVELRCDPISGHTALYWYRQSLGQGLEFLIYFQGNSAPDKSGLPSDRFSAERTGGSVSTLTIQRTQQEDSAVYLCASSLVTGEADTQYFGPGTRLTVL.

This chain connects TRBV6-1 to TRBJ2-7, with a weak D call TRBD1 (5 bases). CDR1 MNHNS and CDR2 SASEGT come from the germline V gene. The CDR3 runs to 14 residues. V gave up 3 bases and J gave up 5 bases, with 14 bases separating them. CDR3 bases: TGTGCCAGCAGTGACCCCCCCAGGGTCCACGAGCAGTACTTC. This sequence encodes CASSDPPRVHEQYF.

V gene TRBV21-1 combines with J gene TRBJ2-7; whether TRBD2, the table's D call, matches the DNA was not checked. TRBV21-1 is given as a pseudogene. This CDR3 has 13 residues. The CDR3 DNA reads TGTGCCAGCAAAACCACCGAGCGGGTCGAGCAGTACTTC. This sequence encodes CASKTTERVEQYF.

V usage is TRBV5-4 and J usage is TRBJ2-5; D not resolved. V lost 4 bases and J 3 bases, leaving 10 bases between the germline ends. Germline CDR1 and CDR2: SGHNT and YYREEE (reference sequence). This CDR3 contains 13 residues. The CDR3 DNA reads TGTGCCAGCAGCATTGACTCCAAAGAGACCCAGTACTTC. Its protein product is CASSIDSKETQYF.